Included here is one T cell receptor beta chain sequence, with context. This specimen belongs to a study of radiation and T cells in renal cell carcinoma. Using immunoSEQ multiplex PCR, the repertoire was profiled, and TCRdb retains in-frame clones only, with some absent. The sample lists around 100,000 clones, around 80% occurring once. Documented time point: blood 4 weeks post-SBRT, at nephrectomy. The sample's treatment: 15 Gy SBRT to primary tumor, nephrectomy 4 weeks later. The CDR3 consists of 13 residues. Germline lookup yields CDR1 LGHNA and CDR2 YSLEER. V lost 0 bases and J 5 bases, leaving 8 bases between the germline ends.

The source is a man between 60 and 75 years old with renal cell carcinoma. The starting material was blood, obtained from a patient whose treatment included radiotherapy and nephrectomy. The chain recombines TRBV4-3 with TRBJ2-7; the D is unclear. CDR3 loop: CASSQDYLHEQYF. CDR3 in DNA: TGCGCCAGCAGCCAAGATTATTTGCACGAGCAGTACTTC.